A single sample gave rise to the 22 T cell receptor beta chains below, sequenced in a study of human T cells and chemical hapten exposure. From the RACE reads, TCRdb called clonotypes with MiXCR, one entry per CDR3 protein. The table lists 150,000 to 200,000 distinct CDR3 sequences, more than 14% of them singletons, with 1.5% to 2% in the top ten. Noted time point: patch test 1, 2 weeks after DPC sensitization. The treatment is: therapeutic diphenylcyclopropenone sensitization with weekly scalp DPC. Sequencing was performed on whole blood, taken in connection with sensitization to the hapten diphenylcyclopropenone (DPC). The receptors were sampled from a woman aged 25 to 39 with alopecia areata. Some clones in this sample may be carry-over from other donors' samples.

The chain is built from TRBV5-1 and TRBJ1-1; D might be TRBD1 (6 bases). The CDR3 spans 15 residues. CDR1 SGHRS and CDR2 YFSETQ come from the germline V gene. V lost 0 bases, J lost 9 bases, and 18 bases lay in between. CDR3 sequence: CASSLDGGLSSKAFF. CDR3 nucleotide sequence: TGCGCCAGCAGCTTGGACGGGGGGCTGTCTTCGAAAGCTTTCTTT.

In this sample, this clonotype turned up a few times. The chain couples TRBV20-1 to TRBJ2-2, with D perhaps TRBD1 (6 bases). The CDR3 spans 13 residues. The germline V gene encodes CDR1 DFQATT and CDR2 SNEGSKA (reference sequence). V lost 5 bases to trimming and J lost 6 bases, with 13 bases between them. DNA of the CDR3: TGCAGTGCTTACAACAGGGTTCCCGGGGAGCTGTTTTTT. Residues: CSAYNRVPGELFF.

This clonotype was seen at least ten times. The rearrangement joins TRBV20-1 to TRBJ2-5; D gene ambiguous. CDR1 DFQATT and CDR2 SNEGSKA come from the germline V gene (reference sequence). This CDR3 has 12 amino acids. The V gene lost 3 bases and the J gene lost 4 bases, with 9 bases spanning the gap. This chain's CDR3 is CSASKATETQYF. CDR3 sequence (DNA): TGCAGTGCTAGTAAGGCGACAGAGACCCAGTACTTC.

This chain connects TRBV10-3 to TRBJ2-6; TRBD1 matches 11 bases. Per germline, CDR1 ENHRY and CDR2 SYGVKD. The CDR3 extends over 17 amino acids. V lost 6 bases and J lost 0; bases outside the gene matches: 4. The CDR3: CAISAGTGGSGANVLTF. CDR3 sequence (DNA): TGTGCCATCAGCGCCGGGACAGGGGGCTCTGGGGCCAACGTCCTGACTTTC.

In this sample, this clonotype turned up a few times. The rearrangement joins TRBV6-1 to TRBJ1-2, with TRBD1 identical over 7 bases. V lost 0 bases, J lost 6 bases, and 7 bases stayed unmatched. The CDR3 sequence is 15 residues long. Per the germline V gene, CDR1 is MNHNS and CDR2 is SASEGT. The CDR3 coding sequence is TGTGCCAGCAGTGAAGCTTCAGACAGGGCTGATGGCTACACCTTC. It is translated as CASSEASDRADGYTF.

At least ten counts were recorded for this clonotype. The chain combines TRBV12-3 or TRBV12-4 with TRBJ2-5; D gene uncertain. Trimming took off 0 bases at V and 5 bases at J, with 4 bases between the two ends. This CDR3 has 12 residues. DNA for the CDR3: TGTGCCAGCAGTTTAGCGTCGGAGACCCAGTACTTC. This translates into CASSLASETQYF.

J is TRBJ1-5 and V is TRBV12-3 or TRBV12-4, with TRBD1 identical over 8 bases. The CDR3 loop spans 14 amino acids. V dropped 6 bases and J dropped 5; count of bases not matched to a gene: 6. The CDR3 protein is CASSLAGGDQPQHF. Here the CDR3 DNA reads TGTGCCAGCAGCCTAGCAGGGGGCGATCAGCCCCAGCATTTT.

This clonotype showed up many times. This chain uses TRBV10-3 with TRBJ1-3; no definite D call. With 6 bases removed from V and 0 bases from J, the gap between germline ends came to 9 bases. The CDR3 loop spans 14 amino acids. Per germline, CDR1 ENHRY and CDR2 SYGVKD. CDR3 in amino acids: CAIRADSSGNTIYF. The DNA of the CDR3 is TGTGCCATCAGGGCAGATTCCTCTGGAAACACCATATATTTT.

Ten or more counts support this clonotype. CDR3 bases: TGTGCCAGCAGCCGACTAGAAAGCCACGAGCAGTACTTC. Translated, it gives CASSRLESHEQYF. V gene TRBV12-3 or TRBV12-4 combines with J gene TRBJ2-7; D perhaps matches TRBD2 (6 bases). There are 13 residues in the CDR3. Trimming shortened V by 6 bases and J by 5 bases, and 14 bases separated the two germline ends.

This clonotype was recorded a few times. The CDR3 sequence is CASSKDRVNSPLHF. The CDR3 bases are TGTGCCAGCAGCAAGGACAGGGTAAATTCACCCCTCCACTTT. The chain employs TRBV5-4 and TRBJ1-6; 8 bases map to TRBD1. Germline trimming cut 4 bases from V and 7 bases from J; bases unmatched to any gene: 4. This CDR3 comprises 14 residues. From germline, CDR1 is SGHNT and CDR2 YYREEE (reference sequence).

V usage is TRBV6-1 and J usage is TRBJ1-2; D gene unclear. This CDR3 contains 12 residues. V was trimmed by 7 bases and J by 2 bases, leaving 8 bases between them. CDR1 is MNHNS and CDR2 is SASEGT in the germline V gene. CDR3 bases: TGTGCCAGCACCGCCGGAAACTATGGCTACACCTTC. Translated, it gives CASTAGNYGYTF.

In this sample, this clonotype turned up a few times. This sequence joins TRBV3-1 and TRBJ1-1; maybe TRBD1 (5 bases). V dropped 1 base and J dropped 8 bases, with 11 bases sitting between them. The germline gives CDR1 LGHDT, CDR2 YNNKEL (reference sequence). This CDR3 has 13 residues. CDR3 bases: TGTGCCAGCAGCCAAGCCGGGACCGCCGAAGCTTTCTTT. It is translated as CASSQAGTAEAFF.

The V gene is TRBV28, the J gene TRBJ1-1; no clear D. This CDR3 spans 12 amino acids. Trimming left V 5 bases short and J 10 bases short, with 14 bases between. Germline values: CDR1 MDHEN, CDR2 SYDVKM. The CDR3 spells CASSIRPLPAFF. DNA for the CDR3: TGTGCCAGCAGTATCAGACCTTTGCCAGCTTTCTTT.

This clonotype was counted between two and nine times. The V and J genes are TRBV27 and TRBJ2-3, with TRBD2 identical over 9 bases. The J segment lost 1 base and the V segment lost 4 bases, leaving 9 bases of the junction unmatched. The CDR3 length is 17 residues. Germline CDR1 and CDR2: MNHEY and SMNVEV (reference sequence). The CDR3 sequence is CASSSPSRTSGTDTQYF. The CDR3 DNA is TGTGCCAGCAGTTCTCCCTCGAGGACTAGCGGCACAGATACGCAGTATTTT.

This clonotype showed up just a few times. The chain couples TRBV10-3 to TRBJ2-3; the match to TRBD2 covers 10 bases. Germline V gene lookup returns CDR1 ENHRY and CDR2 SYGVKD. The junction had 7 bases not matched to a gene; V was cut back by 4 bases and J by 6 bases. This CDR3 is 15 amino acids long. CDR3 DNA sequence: TGTGCCATCAGTGTTCCTAGCGGGGGCCGGGATACGCAGTATTTT. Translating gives CAISVPSGGRDTQYF.

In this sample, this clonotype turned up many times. The CDR3 bases are TGTGCCAGCAGCTACGGGACCGGTTCCTACGAGCAGTACTTC. Translating gives CASSYGTGSYEQYF. V is TRBV7-2 and J is TRBJ2-7; the D gene could be TRBD1 or TRBD2 (5 bases each). The V end lost 4 bases, the J end lost 1 base, and 11 bases lay between the germline ends. This CDR3 has 14 amino acids. From germline, CDR1 is SGHTA and CDR2 FQGNSA.

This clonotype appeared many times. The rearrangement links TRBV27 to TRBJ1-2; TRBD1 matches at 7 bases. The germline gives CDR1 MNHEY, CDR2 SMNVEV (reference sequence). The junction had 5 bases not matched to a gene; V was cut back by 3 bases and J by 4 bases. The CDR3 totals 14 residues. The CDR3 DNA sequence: TGTGCCAGCAGTTTGGCGGGACAGCTCTATGGCTACACCTTC. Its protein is CASSLAGQLYGYTF.

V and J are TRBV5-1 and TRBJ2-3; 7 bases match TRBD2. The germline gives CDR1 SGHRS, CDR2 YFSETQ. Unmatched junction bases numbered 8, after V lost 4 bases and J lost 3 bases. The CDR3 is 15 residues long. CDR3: CASSRAGEWTDTQYF. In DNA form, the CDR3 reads TGCGCCAGCAGCCGGGCGGGGGAGTGGACAGATACGCAGTATTTT.

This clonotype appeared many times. CDR3 residues: CSARPAGISNQPQHF. The CDR3 nucleotides read TGCAGTGCTAGACCGGCAGGGATTAGCAATCAGCCCCAGCATTTT. This chain joins TRBV20-1 and TRBJ1-5; tentatively, D is TRBD1 (5 bases). Per germline, CDR1 DFQATT and CDR2 SNEGSKA (reference sequence). The CDR3 runs 15 residues. Trimming removed 2 bases from V and 0 bases from J, with 11 bases in between.

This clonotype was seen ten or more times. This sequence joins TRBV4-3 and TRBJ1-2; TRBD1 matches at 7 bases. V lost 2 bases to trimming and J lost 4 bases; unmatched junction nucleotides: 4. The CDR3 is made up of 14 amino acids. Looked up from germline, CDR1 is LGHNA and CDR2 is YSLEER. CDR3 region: CASSQMGQSYGYTF. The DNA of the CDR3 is TGCGCCAGCAGCCAAATGGGACAGAGCTATGGCTACACCTTC.

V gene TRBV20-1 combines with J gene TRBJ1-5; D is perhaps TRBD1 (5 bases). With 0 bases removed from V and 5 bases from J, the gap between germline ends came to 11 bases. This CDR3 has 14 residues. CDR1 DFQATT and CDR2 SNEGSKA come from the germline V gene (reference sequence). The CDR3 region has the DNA TGCAGTGCTAGAGAGGGACCCACGTATCAGCCCCAGCATTTT. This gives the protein CSAREGPTYQPQHF.

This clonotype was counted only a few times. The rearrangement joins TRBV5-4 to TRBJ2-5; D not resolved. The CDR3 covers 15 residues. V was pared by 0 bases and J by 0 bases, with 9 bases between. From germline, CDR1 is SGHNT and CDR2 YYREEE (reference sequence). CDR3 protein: CASSLARTNQETQYF. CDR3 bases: TGTGCCAGCAGCTTGGCCCGGACCAACCAAGAGACCCAGTACTTC.